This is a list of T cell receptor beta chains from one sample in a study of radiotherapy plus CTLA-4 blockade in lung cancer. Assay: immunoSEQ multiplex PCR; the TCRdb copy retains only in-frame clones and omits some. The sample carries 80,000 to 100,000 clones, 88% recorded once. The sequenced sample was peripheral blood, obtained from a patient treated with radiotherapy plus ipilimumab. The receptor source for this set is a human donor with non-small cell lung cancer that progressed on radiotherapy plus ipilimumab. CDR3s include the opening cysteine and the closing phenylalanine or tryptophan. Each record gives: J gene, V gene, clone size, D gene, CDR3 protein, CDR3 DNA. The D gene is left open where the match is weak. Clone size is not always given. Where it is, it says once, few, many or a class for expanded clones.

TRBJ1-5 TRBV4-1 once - CASSQESTLNQPQHF TGCGCCAGCAGCCAAGAATCGACGCTCAATCAGCCCCAGCATTTT
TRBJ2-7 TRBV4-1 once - CASSHISAGLTYEQYF TGCGCCAGCAGCCATATCTCGGCGGGACTCACCTACGAGCAGTACTTC
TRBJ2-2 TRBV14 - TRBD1 CASSQGQGAMNTGELFF TGTGCCAGCAGCCAGGGACAGGGGGCGATGAACACCGGGGAGCTGTTTTTT
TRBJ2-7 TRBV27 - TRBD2 CASSLSPSGIGYEQYF TGTGCCAGCAGTTTAAGTCCTAGCGGGATTGGTTACGAGCAGTACTTC
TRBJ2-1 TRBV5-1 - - CASSRTLSSYNEQFF TGCGCCAGCAGCCGCACCCTAAGCTCCTACAATGAGCAGTTCTTC
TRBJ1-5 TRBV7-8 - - CASSPQGHGQPQHF TGTGCCAGCAGCCCCCAAGGACATGGGCAGCCCCAGCATTTT
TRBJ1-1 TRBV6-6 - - CASSHGGGLTEAFF TGTGCCAGCAGTCACGGGGGAGGTTTAACTGAAGCTTTCTTT
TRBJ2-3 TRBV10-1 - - CASSGDQGNTQYF TGCGCCAGCAGTGGGGACCAGGGGAATACGCAGTATTTT
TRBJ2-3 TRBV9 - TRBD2 CASSLSGSPDTQYF TGTGCCAGCAGCCTCAGCGGGAGCCCAGATACGCAGTATTTT
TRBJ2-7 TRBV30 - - CAWTQGAYEQYF TGTGCCTGGACCCAAGGAGCCTACGAGCAGTACTTC
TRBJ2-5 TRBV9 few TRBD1 CASSVEVGTAGFQKTQYF TGTGCCAGCAGCGTAGAGGTAGGGACAGCCGGATTCCAAAAGACCCAGTACTTC
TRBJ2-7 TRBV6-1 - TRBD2 CASSEGVAGLYEQYF TGTGCCAGCAGTGAGGGGGTAGCGGGGCTCTACGAGCAGTACTTC
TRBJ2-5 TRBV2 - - CASRYPGRETQYF TGTGCCAGCCGATACCCGGGGCGAGAGACCCAGTACTTC
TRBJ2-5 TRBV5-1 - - CASSLEASETQYF TGCGCCAGCAGCTTGGAAGCGTCAGAGACCCAGTACTTC
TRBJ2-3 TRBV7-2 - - CASTKTTGSGGTQYF TGTGCCAGCACTAAGACCACGGGTAGCGGTGGTACGCAGTATTTT
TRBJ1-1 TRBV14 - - CASSPFPVSMNTEAFF TGTGCCAGCAGCCCTTTTCCCGTCTCTATGAACACTGAAGCTTTCTTT
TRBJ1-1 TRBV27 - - CASSLRGGFSEAFF TGTGCCAGCAGTTTAAGGGGAGGATTCTCTGAAGCTTTCTTT
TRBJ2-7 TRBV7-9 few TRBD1 CASSFRTGTGDLYEQYF TGTGCCAGCAGCTTCAGAACCGGGACAGGGGATCTCTACGAGCAGTACTTC
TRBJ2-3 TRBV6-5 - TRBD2 CASSPYGGGTDTQYF TGTGCCAGCAGTCCTTACGGGGGAGGGACAGATACGCAGTATTTT
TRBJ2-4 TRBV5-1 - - CASSLPDTSIGNIQYF TGCGCCAGCAGCTTGCCGGACACCAGTATTGGTAACATTCAGTACTTC
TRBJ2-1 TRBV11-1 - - CASADALGDLGEQFF TGTGCCAGCGCAGATGCCCTAGGGGACCTGGGTGAGCAGTTCTTC
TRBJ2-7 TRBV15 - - CATSRGGTRGYEQYF TGTGCCACCAGCAGAGGTGGGACACGGGGCTACGAGCAGTACTTC
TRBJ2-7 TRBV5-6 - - CASSLEGEQYF TGTGCCAGCAGCCTCGAGGGAGAGCAGTACTTC
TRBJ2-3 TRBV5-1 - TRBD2 CASRGSGRRTDTQYF TGCGCCAGCCGGGGTAGCGGGAGGAGAACAGATACGCAGTATTTT
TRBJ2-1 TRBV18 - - CASSPRGGDYNEQFF TGTGCCAGCTCACCACGGGGCGGAGATTACAATGAGCAGTTCTTC
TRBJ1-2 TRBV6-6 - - CASSPKGGYTF TGTGCCAGCAGCCCGAAGGGTGGCTACACCTTC
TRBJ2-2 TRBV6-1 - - CASSELVLNGELFF TGTGCCAGCAGTGAACTTGTCCTGAACGGGGAGCTGTTTTTT
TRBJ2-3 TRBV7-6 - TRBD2 CASSPRTSGTTDTQYF TGTGCCAGCAGCCCGCGGACTAGCGGGACCACAGATACGCAGTATTTT
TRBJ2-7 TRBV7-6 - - CASSLSDSPAYEQYF TGTGCCAGCAGCTTGTCCGACAGCCCGGCCTACGAGCAGTACTTC
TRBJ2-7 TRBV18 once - CASSPDGSEQYF TGTGCCAGCTCACCAGACGGAAGCGAGCAGTACTTC
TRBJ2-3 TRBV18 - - CASSPTRGGTDTQYF TGTGCCAGCTCACCGACTCGAGGTGGTACAGATACGCAGTATTTT
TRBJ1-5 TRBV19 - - CASSDQGYSNQPQHF TGTGCCAGTAGTGATCAGGGGTATAGCAATCAGCCCCAGCATTTT
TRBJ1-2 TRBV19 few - CASSIDGEQGAYGYTF TGTGCCAGTAGTATAGATGGGGAACAGGGTGCCTATGGCTACACCTTC
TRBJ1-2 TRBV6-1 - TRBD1 CASSETPVTGVLDGYTF TGTGCCAGCAGTGAAACACCAGTGACAGGGGTTTTAGACGGCTACACCTTC
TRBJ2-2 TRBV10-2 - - CAGLQKSTGELFF TGCGCCGGCTTACAGAAGTCCACCGGGGAGCTGTTTTTT
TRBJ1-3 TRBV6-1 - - CASSDGNSGNTIYF TGTGCCAGCAGTGATGGTAACTCTGGAAACACCATATATTTT
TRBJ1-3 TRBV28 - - CASRTGGSGNTIYF TGTGCCAGCAGAACTGGGGGGTCCGGAAACACCATATATTTT
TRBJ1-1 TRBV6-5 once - CASTGVGEAFF TGTGCCAGCACCGGGGTCGGTGAAGCTTTCTTT
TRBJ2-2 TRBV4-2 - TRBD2 CASSQGARAGGLNTGELFF TGTGCCAGCAGCCAAGGGGCTCGGGCGGGAGGCCTGAACACCGGGGAGCTGTTTTTT
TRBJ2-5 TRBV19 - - CASSIAAAPGETQYF TGTGCCAGTAGTATTGCAGCGGCCCCTGGGGAGACCCAGTACTTC
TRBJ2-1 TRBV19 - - CASRSGYRNFLTEQFF TGTGCCAGTAGGAGCGGTTATCGGAACTTTTTGACTGAGCAGTTCTTC
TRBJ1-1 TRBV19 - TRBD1 CASRGQMNTEAFF TGTGCCAGTAGGGGACAGATGAACACTGAAGCTTTCTTT